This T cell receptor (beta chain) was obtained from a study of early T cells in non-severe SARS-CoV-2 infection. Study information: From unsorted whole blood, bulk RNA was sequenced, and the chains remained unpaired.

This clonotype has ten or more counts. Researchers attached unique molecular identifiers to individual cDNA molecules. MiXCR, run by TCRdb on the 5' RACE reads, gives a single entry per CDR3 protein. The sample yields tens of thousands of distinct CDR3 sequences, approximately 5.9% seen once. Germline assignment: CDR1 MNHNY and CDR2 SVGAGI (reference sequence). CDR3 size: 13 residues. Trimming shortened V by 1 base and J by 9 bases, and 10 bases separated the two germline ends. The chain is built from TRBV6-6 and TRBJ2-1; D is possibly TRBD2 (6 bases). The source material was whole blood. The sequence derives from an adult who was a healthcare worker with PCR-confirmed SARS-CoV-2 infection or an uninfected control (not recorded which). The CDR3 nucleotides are TGTGCCAGCAGTTACTTTCTAGCGAGTGAGCAGTTCTTC. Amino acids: CASSYFLASEQFF.